The present T cell receptor (beta chain) was sequenced within a study of blood T cell repertoires in COVID-19. Study-level background: Samples of COVID-19 (acute and convalescent) were obtained from the United States, Italy and Spain. PBMCs, B-cell-depleted T cells, or T cells were the source of the cDNA or gDNA that made up the material.

The CDR3 sequence is 22 residues long. Unmatched junction bases numbered 15, after V lost 0 bases and J lost 0 bases. In germline, CDR1 is MGHRA, CDR2 YSYEKL. TCRdb keeps only in-frame clones here, not all; method: immunoSEQ multiplex PCR. The sample lists 300,000 to 350,000 clones, around 91% seen once, with around 1% in the top ten. The clonotype comes from a woman aged 40 to 50 with COVID-19, enrolled during active disease. Sequencing input: peripheral blood. V gene TRBV4-1 combines with J gene TRBJ2-2, with 11 positions matching TRBD2. The CDR3 is CASSQEHSVGLAANTNTGELFF. CDR3 DNA sequence: TGCGCCAGCAGCCAAGAACATTCCGTGGGACTAGCGGCCAACACGAACACCGGGGAGCTGTTTTTT.